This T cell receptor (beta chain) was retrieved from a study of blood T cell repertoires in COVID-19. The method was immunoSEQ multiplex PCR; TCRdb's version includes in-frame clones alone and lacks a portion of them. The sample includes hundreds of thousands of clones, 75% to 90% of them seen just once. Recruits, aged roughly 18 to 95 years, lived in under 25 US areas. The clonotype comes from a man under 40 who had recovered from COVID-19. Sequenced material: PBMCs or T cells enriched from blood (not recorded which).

The DNA of the CDR3 is TGTGCCAGTAGTATAGCCGTTTGGGAGGCGTCCTCGCAGTACTTC. It specifies CASSIAVWEASSQYF. V gene TRBV19 combines with J gene TRBJ2-7, with D tentatively TRBD2 (6 bases). The germline V gene has CDR1 LNHDA and CDR2 SQIVND (reference sequence). The CDR3 runs 15 residues. V shed 1 base and J shed 9 bases, with 19 bases lying between them.